The entry below describes one TCR beta chain. This sample is drawn from a study of control samples from healthy donors and cancer patients. Some clones are missing from TCRdb's copy, which holds only in-frame ones; the method was immunoSEQ multiplex PCR. The repertoire has 140,000 or so clones, around 86% of them found once; the top ten carry over 4.5%. The source material was blood. This clonotype originated in a man in his thirties or forties in good health.

The DNA of the CDR3 is TGTGCCACCGCGCCAGGGGGCTTGAACACTGAAGCTTTCTTT. This encodes CATAPGGLNTEAFF. The chain uses TRBV24-1 and TRBJ1-1; TRBD1 matches at 8 bases. The CDR3 covers 14 residues. The J segment lost 0 bases and the V segment lost 9 bases, leaving 5 bases of the junction unmatched. The germline V gene encodes CDR1 KGHDR and CDR2 SFDVKD.